Below are 4 T cell receptor beta chains sequenced from a single sample in a study of PD-1 blockade in classical Hodgkin lymphoma. The method was immunoSEQ multiplex PCR; TCRdb's version includes in-frame clones alone and lacks a portion of them. The sample yields more than 20,000 clones, roughly 80% seen once. Time point described: cycle 4 day 1 (C4D1), after six to seven weeks of nivolumab. Patients all relapsed after autologous stem cell transplantation, and there was variation in brentuximab vedotin exposure. The material sequenced was peripheral blood mononuclear cells (PBMCs), taken before the fourth cycle of nivolumab. The receptors shown here come from a human donor with classical Hodgkin lymphoma.

The J gene is TRBJ1-5, the V gene TRBV18; D is unresolved. Germline V gene sequence: CDR1 KGHSH, CDR2 LQKENI. V was cut by 3 bases and J by 3 bases, with 9 bases left in between. CDR3 size: 14 residues. The CDR3 bases are TGTGCCAGCTCACCGGGTCCTGACAATCAGCCCCAGCATTTT. As protein: CASSPGPDNQPQHF.

This sequence joins TRBV29-1 and TRBJ2-6, with D hard to call. Trimming removed 5 bases from V and 5 bases from J, with 19 bases in between. CDR3 length equals 16 residues. Germline-derived CDR1 and CDR2 are SQVTM and ANQGSEA. The CDR3 DNA reads TGCAGCGTTCACGCAAGCATACAAAGTCGGGCCAACGTCCTGACTTTC. Protein product: CSVHASIQSRANVLTF.

The rearrangement links TRBV29-1 to TRBJ2-5, with D tentatively TRBD2 (6 bases). The CDR3 extends over 14 amino acids. Between the trimmed V and J ends, which lost 3 bases and 0 bases, there was a span of 11 bases. CDR1 SQVTM and CDR2 ANQGSEA come from the germline V gene. CDR3 DNA: TGCAGCGTTGATGGAGGGATGTACCAAGAGACCCAGTACTTC. Translating gives CSVDGGMYQETQYF.

V usage is TRBV5-5 and J usage is TRBJ1-1, with D maybe TRBD1 (5 bases). Trimming pared 0 bases from V and 2 bases from J, leaving 8 bases between. From germline, CDR1 is SGHKS and CDR2 YYEKEE (reference sequence). This CDR3 region has 14 residues. The CDR3 sequence is CASSLETANTEAFF. CDR3 DNA: TGTGCCAGCAGCTTGGAGACAGCCAACACTGAAGCTTTCTTT.